The following is a T cell receptor (beta chain) sequence with its context. The data were obtained in a study of cytomegalovirus exposure and HLA in healthy donors. Unmatched junction bases numbered 3, after V lost 5 bases and J lost 1 base. CDR1 is WSHSY, CDR2 SAAADI, per germline. This CDR3 has 14 amino acids. This PCR relied on a set of 60 Vbeta primers and 13 Jbeta primers. Sequencing used immunoSEQ multiplex PCR; TCRdb keeps in-frame clones, though not all of them. Here the sample spans nearly 200,000 clones, approximately 78% being singletons. The chain combines TRBV10-2 with TRBJ1-1; TRBD1 matches 8 bases. The clonotype comes from a woman aged 45-65 years in good health and CMV-seropositive. What was sequenced was PBMCs. CDR3 loop: CASSPDRANTEAFF. In DNA, the CDR3 is TGCGCCAGCAGTCCGGACAGGGCGAACACTGAAGCTTTCTTT.